The TCR beta chain described here comes from a study of cytomegalovirus exposure and HLA in healthy donors (dated by TCRdb to the late 2010s). Background on the whole study: In an earlier analysis of roughly 590 of the donors, 276 Gb of sequence data and 100 million or so unique TCR beta sequences from about 179 million T cells were reported. Along with the approximately 700-subject first cohort, a separate validation cohort of over 90 different subjects was used. About 320 gigabases of sequencing data and tens of millions of unique TCR sequences were included in an early release covering 500 to 750 HLA-typed donors. HLA typing included class I and class II loci at four-digit resolution. Using immunosequencing, the study profiled T cell repertoires from fewer than 850 subjects and related those repertoires to cytomegalovirus serostatus. Rather than using new phenotypic data, the later analysis identified candidate immune exposures from TCR beta sequences and from how often those sequences occurred across donors. Of the roughly 400 genotyped donors, 75% to 85% were placed in the genetic ancestry cluster associated with self-reported Caucasian donors. A later analysis re-examined previously published TCR beta repertoires from more than 650 donors and added high-resolution HLA genotyping to investigate patterns of TCR occurrence. The study aimed to test whether signatures of past pathogen exposure could be identified by cataloging public T cell receptors. An earlier analysis of around 580 of the donors used high-throughput TCR beta sequencing to judge whether each TCR beta V gene segment behaved as functional or pseudogenic. Among about 410 genotyped donors of the cohort, an average of roughly 230,000 unique TCR beta nucleotide sequences was sequenced per donor, of which 15% to 20% were non-productive. Alongside the repertoire data, information on donor age, sex, ethnicity and CMV serostatus was compiled. A later genetic analysis took genome-wide SNP genotypes for about three fifths of the 666 donors and used that subset as a discovery cohort. Roughly 5 DR-DQ haplotypes were treated as single units for association and clustering because of strong linkage in the cohort. Every discovery cohort repertoire had been produced on one sequencing platform. The number of typed donors differed by locus: about 620-640 for A, B, C, DRB1 and DQB1; approximately 520 for DQA1; around 580 for DPA1; and about 470 for DPB1. To predict cytomegalovirus infection status, the study brought together high-throughput TCR immunosequencing, statistical association of individual TCRs with disease status, and machine learning.

The cohort comprised several hundred healthy bone marrow donors. Cohort members were all nominally healthy when sampled, although unrecorded immune exposures were likely present. The donor tested CMV seropositive and was one of the 289 seropositive cohort members. Each donor provided a peripheral blood sample, and peripheral blood mononuclear cells were used for TCR beta sequencing. The Qiagen DNeasy Blood Extraction Kit was used to extract genomic DNA from the blood cell samples. The junction shows trimming of 4 bases on V and 2 bases on J, and the gene matches do not reach 18 bases of it. From its cysteine to its phenylalanine, the CDR3 spans 19 amino acids. Only the CDR3 part of the read is kept: 57 bases, read in frame from the first base. According to the germline V gene, CDR1 reads SQVTM and CDR2 reads ANQGSEA. Broad study findings and their caveats: Across donors, most TCR sequences were observed very rarely, whereas some public TCRs were present in many individuals. In a later analysis, the rate of TCR association differed among HLA loci, with DRB1 alleles having the most associated TCRs and HLA-C alleles having the fewest. The only immune exposure information available for the cohort was CMV serostatus. Only TCR beta chains were sequenced in this cohort, and the absence of alpha or paired-chain data limited detectable features. Some IMGT-functional V segments, including TRBV6-2 and TRBV6-3, could not be distinguished by the 87-base-pair reads and were therefore excluded. In a later analysis, HLA-associated TCR beta chains showed more clonal expansion and lower generation probabilities than non-associated chains that were equally common. A few of the identified cytomegalovirus-associated TCR beta chains were confirmed in vitro to be specific for cytomegalovirus antigens. At a false discovery rate of 0.05, a later analysis linked 16,951 TCR beta sequences to specific HLA alleles. A further reported finding was that TCR beta sequences accurately predicted the HLA-A and HLA-B alleles for most subjects in the first cohort. Because some donors lacked HLA typing at each locus, the association tests relied only on the typed subset. Linkage disequilibrium might explain the correlated functional status among segregating V segments, but an unknown experimental factor could not be excluded. The sequencing pipeline was judged likely to have produced a cluster of highly shared sequence variants as a technical artifact. It was suggested by the authors that the approach could potentially be generalized to other disease states and immunological phenotypes. According to a later analysis, most CMV-associated TCR beta chains appeared to be HLA-restricted, and the HLA associations seemed to be driven largely by CMV exposure. The classifier was reported to diagnose cytomegalovirus status with high specificity and sensitivity in both the original and validation cohorts. A later genetic analysis reported fewer N-insertions in productive TCRs among donors in an Asian-associated ancestry cluster than the roughly 640-donor mean. The earlier analysis of a few hundred of the donors excluded 15 to 20 rarely observed V segments, including chromosome 9 orphons, because counts were too low. An association between a missense DCLRE1C variant and V-gene and J-gene trimming of TCR beta chains was found in a later genetic analysis and replicated in an independent cohort. Sequencing depth was assumed to be roughly uniform across donors in the presence/absence analyses, though that assumption may not hold. When HLA alleles, especially DR and DQ, strongly co-occurred, TCR associations were difficult to assign to individual alleles. The study listed 164 TCR beta chains as associated with cytomegalovirus. According to a later analysis, parvovirus B19, influenza, CMV and Epstein-Barr virus appeared linked to several top co-occurrence clusters. An earlier analysis of roughly 570 of the donors showed that most TCR beta V segments appeared in productive rearrangements either about 87% or about 30% of the time, which broadly matched IMGT annotations.

With regard to this clone: Its antigen is currently not known. Nothing much larger sits one base from this clone, and base qualities are not available.

To prepare the library, the immunoSEQ multiplex PCR assay was applied. For the multiplex PCR, a mixture combining 60 forward primers for TCR Vbeta segments and 13 reverse primers for TCR Jbeta segments was used. A multiplex PCR assay on genomic DNA amplified the CDR3 region of rearranged TCR beta genes. The amplified TCR beta libraries were sequenced on the Illumina HiSeq System as 87-base-pair reads. Per the source publication's procedure: A later analysis counted some 80 million unique TCR beta chains across the 650 to 800 repertoires, and around 12 million of these chains were shared by at least two donors. Raw reads were error-corrected and collapsed into unique sequences with a nearest-neighbor algorithm that merged closely related sequences to remove PCR and sequencing errors. V, D and J gene segments were assigned by aligning CDR3 sequences to IMGT reference sequences. For a sequence to be retained, at least a six-nucleotide match to both a V gene segment and a J gene segment was required. A rearrangement counted as productive if the CDR3 had no stop codons and remained in frame with V and J, and every other rearrangement counted as non-productive. CDR3 was defined according to IMGT convention as the region running from the second conserved V-encoded cysteine to the conserved J-encoded phenylalanine. The earlier analysis of fewer than 700 of the donors excluded sequences that lacked an unambiguous match to a single V gene segment. An earlier analysis of some 500 of the donors classified V segments as functional when productive rearrangements were above 56.7% and as segregating when the standard deviation between donors was above 5%. A statistical classification framework was developed to diagnose cytomegalovirus status using the catalog of TCR beta chain sequences. V and J gene assignment, in a later analysis, came from comparing TCR nucleotide sequences with IMGT/GENE-DB human TR gene sequences. Using the TCRdist pipeline, a later analysis assigned CDR3 sequences along with most-parsimonious VDJ recombination scenarios. In a later analysis, each TCR beta chain was defined by its CDR3 amino acid sequence together with its V-gene family, and reads without a unique V-gene family were excluded. In a later analysis, approximately 640 highly shared, low-generation-probability nucleotide sequences were removed to address suspected cross-contamination and a sequencing artifact. In a later analysis, a clonal expansion index for each public chain was calculated from normalized within-repertoire ranks of inferred template counts. A later analysis computed generation probabilities with a VDJ recombination model fitted to out-of-frame rearrangements, and checked the results against IGoR. Hypergeometric tests were used in a later analysis to score TCR-TCR, TCR-HLA and TCR-CMV co-occurrence, with a repertoire-size bias correction applied to the TCR pairs. A later analysis estimated false discovery rates by permuting HLA or CMV assignments 20 times. In a later analysis, co-occurring TCRs were grouped using DBSCAN, and TCRdist sequence similarity was added for clustering within HLA-allele-positive subsets. Repertoires with fewer than 30,000 or more than 120,000 public chains, plus five repertoires with anomalous nucleotide sharing, were excluded from co-occurrence clustering. TCRdb took this table from immuneACCESS and kept in-frame rearrangements with V and J called. Such tables lack part of the clones; where checked against another copy, unresolved V genes explain under half of the gap, and the rest is unexplained. V and J calls plus clone size are reproduced from that table; the DNA served to infer D and trimming. This sample holds 100,000 to 150,000 clones; approximately 82% were observed only once. Roughly 20% of the sample lies in the top ten.

The rearranged chain carries TRBV29-1 and TRBJ2-2; TRBD2 agrees with 8 junctional bases. Input material: PBMCs. The clonotype comes from a man aged 18 to 29 in good health and CMV-seropositive. Here is the DNA: TGCAGCGTTGGAGGGGGGAGCGGGGGAGGTTCTGTAAACACCGGGGAGCTGTTTTTT. Translated, this is CSVGGGSGGGSVNTGELFF.